The 15 T cell receptor beta chains listed next were all sequenced from one sample in a study of cytomegalovirus exposure and HLA in healthy donors. It was with 60 Vbeta and 13 Jbeta primers that the PCR ran. Sequencing used immunoSEQ multiplex PCR; TCRdb keeps in-frame clones, though not all of them. The data contain about 260,000 clones, almost 85% of them singletons. Sequencing was performed on PBMCs. These receptors all come from a woman aged 40 to 50 in good health and CMV-seropositive.

The chain employs TRBV5-6 and TRBJ2-3; unclear D gene. Germline loops: CDR1 SGHDT, CDR2 YYEEEE. The ends were cut back, 4 bases at V and 0 bases at J, with 24 bases in the middle. There are 19 residues in the CDR3. This chain's CDR3 is CASSPPTGSSSFSTDTQYF. The DNA of the CDR3 is TGTGCCAGCAGCCCCCCAACCGGGTCCTCTTCCTTTAGCACAGATACGCAGTATTTT.

V gene TRBV7-2 combines with J gene TRBJ2-7, with 9 positions matching TRBD1. CDR1 SGHTA and CDR2 FQGNSA come from the germline V gene. The length of the CDR3 is 14 residues. The V and J ends lost 4 bases and 6 bases, in that order; junction bases with no gene match: 7. This CDR3 reads CASSSRDRVGEQYF. CDR3 DNA sequence: TGTGCCAGCAGCTCCCGGGACAGGGTTGGCGAGCAGTACTTC.

The chain carries TRBV19 and TRBJ2-1, with TRBD1 identical over 8 bases. V gave up 1 base and J gave up 5 bases; unmatched junction bases: 4. Germline V gene sequence: CDR1 LNHDA, CDR2 SQIVND (reference sequence). This CDR3 is built from 15 residues. This CDR3 is CASSIGGQGNNEQFF. CDR3 nucleotide sequence: TGTGCCAGTAGTATAGGTGGACAGGGTAACAATGAGCAGTTCTTC. The full variable domain, rest sourced from reference TRBV19 and TRBJ2-1, is DGGITQSPKYLFRKEGQNVTLSCEQNLNHDAMYWYRQDPGQGLRLIYYSQIVNDFQKGDIAEGYSVSREKKESFPLTVTSAQKNPTAFYLCASSIGGQGNNEQFFGPGTRLTVL.

This rearrangement joins TRBV2 to TRBJ2-1, with 7 bases fitting TRBD2. This CDR3 is built from 16 residues. J was trimmed by 2 bases and V by 4 bases; bases with no gene match: 8. The germline gives CDR1 SNHLY, CDR2 FYNNEI. CDR3 DNA: TGTGCCAGCAGTGGGCAAGGACTAGGTCCCTACAATGAGCAGTTCTTC. Translated, it gives CASSGQGLGPYNEQFF.

The genes are TRBV5-4 and TRBJ2-5; TRBD2 agrees at 11 bases. The germline V gene has CDR1 SGHNT and CDR2 YYREEE (reference sequence). The CDR3 runs 17 residues. With V trimmed by 0 bases and J by 5 bases, 9 bases remained unmatched. The chain's CDR3 is CASSLGGLAGGMETQYF. CDR3 nucleotides: TGTGCCAGCAGCTTGGGGGGGTTAGCGGGAGGGATGGAGACCCAGTACTTC.

This clone was detected only a few times. This sequence joins TRBV7-9 and TRBJ1-1; possible D gene TRBD1, 5 bases. The germline V gene has CDR1 SEHNR and CDR2 FQNEAQ (reference sequence). The CDR3 loop spans 14 amino acids. The V end was cut by 3 bases, the J end by 5 bases, with 13 bases between. The CDR3 DNA reads as TGTGCCAGCAGCTTGGGGGGGGTAAGAACTGAAGCTTTCTTT. Amino acids: CASSLGGVRTEAFF. Variable domain in full (rest from reference TRBV7-9 and TRBJ1-1): DTGVSQNPRHKITKRGQNVTFRCDPISEHNRLYWYRQTLGQGPEFLTYFQNEAQLEKSRLLSDRFSAERPKGSFSTLEIQRTEQGDSAMYLCASSLGGVRTEAFFGQGTRLTVV.

CDR3 region: CASSLQGFAGYEQYF. CDR3 nucleotides: TGTGCCAGCAGCTTACAGGGTTTCGCCGGTTACGAGCAGTACTTC. This chain joins TRBV7-2 and TRBJ2-7, with D possibly TRBD1 on 5 matching bases. Between the trimmed V and J ends, which lost 2 bases and 4 bases, there was a span of 15 bases. This CDR3 region has 15 residues. From germline, CDR1 is SGHTA and CDR2 FQGNSA.

This clone came up once. The chain employs TRBV5-1 and TRBJ2-2, with D perhaps matching TRBD2 (6 bases). The CDR3 sequence is 14 residues long. Germline V gene lookup returns CDR1 SGHRS and CDR2 YFSETQ. V was trimmed by 4 bases and J by 3 bases, leaving 10 bases between them. The CDR3 loop is CASSPSEYTGELFF. In nucleotides, the CDR3 is TGCGCCAGCAGCCCTAGCGAGTACACCGGGGAGCTGTTTTTT.

This chain connects TRBV9 to TRBJ2-1; D is unclear. The CDR3 is made up of 13 amino acids. The germline CDR1 and CDR2 sequences are SGDLS and YYNGEE. Trimming took 1 base from V and 3 from J, leaving 5 bases between them. The DNA for the CDR3 is TGTGCCAGCAGCGTAACAGACTACAATGAGCAGTTCTTC. Translated, it gives CASSVTDYNEQFF. Filled out from reference TRBV9 and TRBJ2-1, the complete variable domain reads DSGVTQTPKHLITATGQRVTLRCSPRSGDLSVYWYQQSLDQGLQFLIQYYNGEERAKGNILERFSAQQFPDLHSELNLSSLELGDSALYFCASSVTDYNEQFFGPGTRLTVL.

The V and J genes are TRBV4-3 and TRBJ2-3, with D perhaps matching TRBD1 (9 bases). The CDR3 spans 19 residues. The germline CDR1 and CDR2 sequences are LGHNA and YSLEER. V was cut by 4 bases and J by 10 bases, with 33 bases left in between. In DNA, the CDR3 is TGCGCCAGCAGCCTCTTTGGCGCGGGAGGAGGGGCAGGGGACAGGGCGCAGTATTTT. It yields the protein CASSLFGAGGGAGDRAQYF.

This clone appeared a few times. The V call is TRBV7-2, the J call TRBJ2-1; the match to TRBD2 covers 7 bases. The CDR3 length is 15 residues. Trimming cost V 1 base and J 6 bases; bases outside gene matches: 6. CDR1 is SGHTA, CDR2 FQGNSA, per germline. The CDR3 spells CASSLVQGGSNEQFF. DNA for the CDR3: TGTGCCAGCAGCTTAGTCCAGGGAGGGAGCAATGAGCAGTTCTTC.

The chain carries TRBV29-1 and TRBJ1-5; D gene ambiguous. With 4 bases removed from V and 0 bases from J, the gap between germline ends came to 7 bases. Germline CDR1 SQVTM, CDR2 ANQGSEA. This CDR3 contains 13 residues. CDR3 sequence reads: CSVGADSNQPQHF. The CDR3 DNA sequence: TGCAGCGTTGGCGCCGATAGCAATCAGCCCCAGCATTTT.

V and J are TRBV7-9 and TRBJ2-1, with 13 bases identical to TRBD2. The germline V gene encodes CDR1 SEHNR and CDR2 FQNEAQ (reference sequence). The CDR3 contains 14 residues. Trimming took 6 bases from V and 9 from J; bases not matched to a gene: 5. The CDR3 DNA follows: TGTGCCAGCAGACTAGCGGGGGGGGAGGGTGAGCAGTTCTTC. The encoded protein is CASRLAGGEGEQFF.

Turning to this clone: A junction boundary mismatches the germline segment, possibly from a read error. V gene TRBV7-9 combines with J gene TRBJ1-2, with D unresolved. Germline-derived CDR1 and CDR2 are SEHNR and FQNEAQ (reference sequence). The CDR3 has 12 amino acids. The CDR3 is CSSIGAQDGYTF. Written as DNA, the CDR3 is TGTTCCAGCATCGGAGCACAAGATGGCTACACCTTC.

The CDR3 here is CASSKASPGNTIYF. In nucleotides, the CDR3 is TGTGCCAGCTCGAAGGCAAGTCCCGGGAACACCATATATTTT. The chain employs TRBV18 and TRBJ1-3; D call uncertain. This CDR3 is built from 14 residues. Trimming cost V 6 bases and J 7 bases, with 16 bases left between them. In germline, CDR1 is KGHSH, CDR2 LQKENI.